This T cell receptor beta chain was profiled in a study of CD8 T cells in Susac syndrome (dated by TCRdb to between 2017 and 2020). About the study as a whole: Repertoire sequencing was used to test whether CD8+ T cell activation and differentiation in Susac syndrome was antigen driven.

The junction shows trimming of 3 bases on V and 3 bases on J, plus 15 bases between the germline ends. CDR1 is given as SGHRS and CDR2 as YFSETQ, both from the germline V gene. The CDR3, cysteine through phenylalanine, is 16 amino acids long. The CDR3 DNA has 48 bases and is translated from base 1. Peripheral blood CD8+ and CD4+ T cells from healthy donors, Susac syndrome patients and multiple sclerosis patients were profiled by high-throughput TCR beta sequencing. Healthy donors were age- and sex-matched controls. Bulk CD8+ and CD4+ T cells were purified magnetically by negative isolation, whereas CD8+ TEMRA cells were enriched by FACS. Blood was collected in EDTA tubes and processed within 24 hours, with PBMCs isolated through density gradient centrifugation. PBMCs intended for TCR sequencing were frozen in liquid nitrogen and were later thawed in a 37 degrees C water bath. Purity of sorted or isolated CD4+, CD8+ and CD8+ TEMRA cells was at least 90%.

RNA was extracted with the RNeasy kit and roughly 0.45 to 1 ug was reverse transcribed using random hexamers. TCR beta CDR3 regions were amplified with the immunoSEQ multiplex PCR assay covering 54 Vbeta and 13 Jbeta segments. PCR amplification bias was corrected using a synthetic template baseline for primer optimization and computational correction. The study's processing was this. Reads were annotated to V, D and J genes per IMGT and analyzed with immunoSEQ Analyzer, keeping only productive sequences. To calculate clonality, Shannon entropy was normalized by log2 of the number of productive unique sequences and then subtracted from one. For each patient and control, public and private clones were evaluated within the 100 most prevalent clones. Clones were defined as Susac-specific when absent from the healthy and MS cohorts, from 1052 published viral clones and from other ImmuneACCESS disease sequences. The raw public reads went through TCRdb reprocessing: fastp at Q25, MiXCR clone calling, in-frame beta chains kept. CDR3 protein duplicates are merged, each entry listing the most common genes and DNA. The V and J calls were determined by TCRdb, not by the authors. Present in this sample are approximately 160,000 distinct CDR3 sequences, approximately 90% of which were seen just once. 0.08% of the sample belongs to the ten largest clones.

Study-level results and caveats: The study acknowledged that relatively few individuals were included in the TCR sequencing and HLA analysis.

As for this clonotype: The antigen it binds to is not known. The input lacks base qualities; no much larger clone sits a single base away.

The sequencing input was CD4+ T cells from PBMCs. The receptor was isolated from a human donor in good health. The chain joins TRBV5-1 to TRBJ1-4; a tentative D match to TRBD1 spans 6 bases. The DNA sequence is TGCGCCAGCAGCTCCTTCTTAGGGGGTCCTAATGAAAAACTGTTTTTT. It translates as CASSSFLGGPNEKLFF.